The rows below give T cell receptor beta chains drawn from one sample of a study of blood T cell repertoires in COVID-19. Clones were sequenced by immunoSEQ multiplex PCR, and TCRdb holds only the in-frame ones, with some missing. The table includes about 80,000 clones, about nine tenths detected once. Material for sequencing was peripheral blood. The receptors come from a woman between 45 and 65 years old in a cohort sampled during active COVID-19. CDR3s include the opening cysteine and the closing phenylalanine or tryptophan. Fields, in order: V gene, J gene, CDR3 protein.

>TRBV7-9|TRBJ2-5
CASSLASGRETQYF
>TRBV3-1/TRBV3-2|TRBJ2-1
CATSLMGGPYNEQFF
>TRBV24-1|TRBJ2-3
CATSDPGTGASDTQYF
>TRBV2|TRBJ1-2
CASRQGANYGYTF
>TRBV15|TRBJ2-7
CATGRDRGPYEQYF
>TRBV28|TRBJ2-4
CASREGIAKNIQYF
>TRBV12-3/TRBV12-4|TRBJ1-2
CASSTSGVRGYTF
>TRBV2|TRBJ1-2
CASRWGGNYGYTF
>TRBV19|TRBJ1-2
CASSIPGQLYGYTF
>TRBV5-1|TRBJ1-2
CASKARDRMDGYTF
>TRBV10-3|TRBJ1-1
CAISPGTVRTEAFF
>TRBV28|TRBJ2-3
CASPGDRSSTDTQYF
>TRBV24-1|TRBJ2-1
CATSDWGRNEQFF
>TRBV6-5|TRBJ1-1
CASSPGQMNTEAFF
>TRBV7-3|TRBJ2-7
CASSLFWGLAGGPPSYEQYF
>TRBV5-5|TRBJ2-7
CASSFEQSYSEQYF
>TRBV19|TRBJ2-3
CASSRSGPSTDTQYF
>TRBV4-2|TRBJ2-3
CASSQGSRGGTDTQYF
>TRBV5-1|TRBJ1-2
CASSLGPGQTYGYTF
>TRBV3-1/TRBV3-2|TRBJ2-7
CASSWTGPSYEQYF
>TRBV7-6|TRBJ2-1
CASSLDASGFEQFF
>TRBV11-2|TRBJ2-1
CASSSPLSSYNEQFF
>TRBV27|TRBJ2-3
CASSGRTTRTDTQYF